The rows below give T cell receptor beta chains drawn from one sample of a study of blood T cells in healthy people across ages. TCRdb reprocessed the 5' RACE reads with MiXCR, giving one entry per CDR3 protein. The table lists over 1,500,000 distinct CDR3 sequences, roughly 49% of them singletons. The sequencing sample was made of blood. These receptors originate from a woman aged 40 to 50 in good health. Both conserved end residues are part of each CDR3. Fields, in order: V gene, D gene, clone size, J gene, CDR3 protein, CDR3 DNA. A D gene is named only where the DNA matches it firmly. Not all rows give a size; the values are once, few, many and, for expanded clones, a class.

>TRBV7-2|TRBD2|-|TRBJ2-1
CASSLGLGVDNEQFF
TGTGCCAGCAGCTTGGGACTAGGGGTTGACAATGAGCAGTTCTTC
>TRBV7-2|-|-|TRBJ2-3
CASSVIHTDTQYF
TGTGCCAGCAGCGTAATACACACAGATACGCAGTATTTT
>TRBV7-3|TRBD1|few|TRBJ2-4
CASSTYYRTGTGEQYF
TGTGCCAGCAGCACCTACTACCGGACAGGAACAGGAGAGCAGTACTTC
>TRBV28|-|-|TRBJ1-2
CASSLRWGSPYGYTF
TGTGCCAGCAGTTTACGGTGGGGATCGCCCTATGGCTACACCTTC
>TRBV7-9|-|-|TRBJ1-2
CASTNPGVRGYTF
TGTGCCAGCACCAACCCAGGGGTACGTGGCTACACCTTC
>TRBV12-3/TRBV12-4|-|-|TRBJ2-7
CASSLERCIIHEQYF
TGTGCCAGCAGTTTAGAACGCTGCATCATCCACGAGCAGTACTTC
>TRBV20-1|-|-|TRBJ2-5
CSARSLRGNQETQYF
TGCAGTGCTAGATCCCTGAGGGGGAACCAAGAGACCCAGTACTTC
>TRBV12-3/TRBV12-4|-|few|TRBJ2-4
CASSLAGPGAKNIQYF
TGTGCCAGCAGTTTAGCGGGCCCAGGAGCCAAAAACATTCAGTACTTC
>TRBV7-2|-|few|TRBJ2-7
CASSLGGTADYEQYF
TGTGCCAGCAGCTTAGGGGGCACGGCCGACTACGAGCAGTACTTC
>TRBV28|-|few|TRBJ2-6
CASNPGQGIPSGANVLTF
TGTGCCAGCAATCCGGGGCAGGGGATCCCCTCTGGGGCCAACGTCCTGACTTTC
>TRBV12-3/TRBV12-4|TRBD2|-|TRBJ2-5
CASSAGSSGGAKQTQYF
TGTGCCAGCAGTGCGGGGAGTAGCGGGGGGGCCAAGCAGACCCAGTACTTC
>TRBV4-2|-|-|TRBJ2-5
CASSQDRRAEQETQYF
TGTGCCAGCAGCCAAGATCGAAGGGCAGAGCAAGAGACCCAGTACTTC
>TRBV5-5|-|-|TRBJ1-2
CASSQADGSGYGYTF
TGTGCCAGCAGCCAGGCCGATGGGTCAGGGTATGGCTACACCTTC
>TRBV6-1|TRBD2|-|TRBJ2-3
CASSGPQRGLGDTQYF
TGTGCCAGCAGTGGGCCTCAGCGGGGATTGGGAGATACGCAGTATTTT
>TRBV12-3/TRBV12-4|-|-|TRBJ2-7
CASRLRGGGSSYEQYF
TGTGCCAGCAGGCTAAGGGGCGGTGGGAGCTCCTACGAGCAGTACTTC
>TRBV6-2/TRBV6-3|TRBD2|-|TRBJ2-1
CASKGLALNEQFF
TGTGCCAGCAAGGGACTAGCTCTCAATGAGCAGTTCTTC
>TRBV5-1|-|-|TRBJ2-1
CASSPGGGDTYNEQFF
TGCGCCAGCAGCCCAGGCGGCGGGGATACTTACAATGAGCAGTTCTTC
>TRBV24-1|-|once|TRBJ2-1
CATARGTYYNEQFF
TGTGCCACCGCCCGGGGGACCTACTACAATGAGCAGTTCTTC
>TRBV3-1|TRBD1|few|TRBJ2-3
CASSSLATGNTDTQYF
TGTGCCAGCAGCTCCTTGGCGACAGGGAACACAGATACGCAGTATTTT
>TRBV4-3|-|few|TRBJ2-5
CASSQFREETQYF
TGCGCCAGCAGCCAGTTCAGAGAAGAGACCCAGTACTTC
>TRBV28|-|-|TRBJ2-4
CASSQPMSARAKNIQYF
TGTGCCAGCAGCCAACCCATGTCCGCTAGGGCCAAAAACATTCAGTACTTC
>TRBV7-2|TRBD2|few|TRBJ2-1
CASSQGLAGGREQFF
TGTGCCAGCAGCCAAGGACTAGCGGGGGGGCGTGAGCAGTTCTTC
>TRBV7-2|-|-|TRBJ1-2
CASSLDGAGNRYTF
TGTGCCAGCAGCTTAGATGGGGCAGGGAATCGCTACACCTTC
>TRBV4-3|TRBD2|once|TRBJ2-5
CASSQGWGGEETQYF
TGCGCCAGCAGCCAAGGCTGGGGGGGGGAAGAGACCCAGTACTTC
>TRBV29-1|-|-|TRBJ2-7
CSVDEGMAQYF
TGCAGCGTTGACGAGGGAATGGCGCAGTACTTC
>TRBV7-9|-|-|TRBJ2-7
CASSLVKGADFSYEQYF
TGTGCCAGCAGCTTAGTAAAGGGAGCTGACTTCTCCTACGAGCAGTACTTC
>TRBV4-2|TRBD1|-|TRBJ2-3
CASSRAGQGITDTQYF
TGTGCCAGCAGCCGCGCGGGACAGGGTATCACAGATACGCAGTATTTT
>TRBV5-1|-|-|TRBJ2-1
CASSSGRPEYNEQFF
TGCGCCAGCAGCTCCGGACGACCAGAGTACAATGAGCAGTTCTTC
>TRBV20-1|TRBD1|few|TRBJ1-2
CSARPQGATNYGYTF
TGCAGTGCTAGACCTCAGGGGGCTACCAACTATGGCTACACCTTC
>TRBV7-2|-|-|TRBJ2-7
CASSLRGGIGSYEQYF
TGTGCCAGCAGCTTACGAGGGGGTATAGGGTCCTACGAGCAGTACTTC
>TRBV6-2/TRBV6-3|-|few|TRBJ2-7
CASAGQTYEQYF
TGTGCCAGCGCGGGACAGACCTACGAGCAGTACTTC
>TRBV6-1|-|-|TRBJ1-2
CASSEAQRYLSIGYTF
TGTGCCAGCAGTGAAGCACAGCGGTACCTTTCCATAGGCTACACCTTC
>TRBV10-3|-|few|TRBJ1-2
CAISDSEAYGYTF
TGTGCCATCAGCGACTCAGAAGCCTATGGCTACACCTTC
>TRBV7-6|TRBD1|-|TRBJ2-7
CASSLRGRDRDEQYF
TGTGCCAGCAGCTTAAGGGGCAGGGACAGGGACGAGCAGTACTTC
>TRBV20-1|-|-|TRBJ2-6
CSASRSRQLSSGANVLTF
TGCAGTGCCAGTCGGTCTAGACAACTTTCCTCTGGGGCCAACGTCCTGACTTTC
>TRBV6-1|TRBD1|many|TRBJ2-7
CASRAGTGGAYEQYF
TGTGCCAGCAGAGCCGGGACAGGGGGTGCCTACGAGCAGTACTTC
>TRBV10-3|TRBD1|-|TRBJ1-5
CAIRTGGRSQPQHF
TGTGCCATCAGAACAGGGGGCCGAAGTCAGCCCCAGCATTTT
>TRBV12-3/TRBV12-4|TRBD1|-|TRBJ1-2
CASEGTASYGYTF
TGTGCCAGCGAAGGGACAGCTTCCTATGGCTACACCTTC
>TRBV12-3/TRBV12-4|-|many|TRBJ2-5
CASSAAGWGETQYF
TGTGCCAGCAGTGCAGCTGGGTGGGGAGAGACCCAGTACTTC
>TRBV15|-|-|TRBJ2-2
CATSRDSAGNTGELFF
TGTGCCACCAGCAGAGATTCGGCGGGGAACACCGGGGAGCTGTTTTTT
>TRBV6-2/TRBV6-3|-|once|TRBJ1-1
CASSYRGQSMNTEAFF
TGTGCCAGCAGTTACCGTGGACAGTCGATGAACACTGAAGCTTTCTTT
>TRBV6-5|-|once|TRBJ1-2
CASSYNDAYGYTF
TGTGCCAGCAGTTACAATGATGCATATGGCTACACCTTC
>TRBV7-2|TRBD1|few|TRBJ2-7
CASSTRTGGFYEQYF
TGTGCCAGCAGTACCCGGACAGGGGGCTTCTACGAGCAGTACTTC
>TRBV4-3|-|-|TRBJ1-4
CASSQFGDPNEKLFF
TGCGCCAGCAGCCAATTCGGGGACCCAAATGAAAAACTGTTTTTT